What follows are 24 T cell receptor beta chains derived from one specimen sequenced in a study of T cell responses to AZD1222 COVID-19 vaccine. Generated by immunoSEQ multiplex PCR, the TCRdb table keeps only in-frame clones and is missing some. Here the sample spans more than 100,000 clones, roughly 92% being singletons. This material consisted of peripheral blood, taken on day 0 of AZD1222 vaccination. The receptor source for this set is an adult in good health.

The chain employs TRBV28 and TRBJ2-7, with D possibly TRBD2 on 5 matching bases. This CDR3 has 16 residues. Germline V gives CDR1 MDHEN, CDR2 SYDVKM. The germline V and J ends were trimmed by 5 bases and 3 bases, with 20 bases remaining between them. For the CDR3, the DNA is TGTGCCAGCAGTATTAACACGGGGTTAGGGCTCTACGAGCAGTACTTC. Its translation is CASSINTGLGLYEQYF.

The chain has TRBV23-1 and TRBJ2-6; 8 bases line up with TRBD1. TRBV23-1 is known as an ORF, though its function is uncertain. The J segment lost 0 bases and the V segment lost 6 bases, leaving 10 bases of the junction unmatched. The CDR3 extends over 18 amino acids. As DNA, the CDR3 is TGCGCCAGCAGAATAACCGGGACAGGAGGCTCTGGGGCCAACGTCCTGACTTTC. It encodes CASRITGTGGSGANVLTF.

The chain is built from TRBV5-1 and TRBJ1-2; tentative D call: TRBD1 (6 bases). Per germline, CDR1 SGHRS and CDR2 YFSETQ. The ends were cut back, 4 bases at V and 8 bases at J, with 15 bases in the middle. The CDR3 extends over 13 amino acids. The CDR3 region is CASSKTGLQGYTF. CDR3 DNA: TGCGCCAGCAGCAAAACAGGGCTGCAAGGCTACACCTTC. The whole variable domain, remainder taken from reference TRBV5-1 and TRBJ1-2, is KAGVTQTPRYLIKTRGQQVTLSCSPISGHRSVSWYQQTPGQGLQFLFEYFSETQRNKGNFPGRFSGRQFSNSRSEMNVSTLELGDSALYLCASSKTGLQGYTFGSGTRLTVV.

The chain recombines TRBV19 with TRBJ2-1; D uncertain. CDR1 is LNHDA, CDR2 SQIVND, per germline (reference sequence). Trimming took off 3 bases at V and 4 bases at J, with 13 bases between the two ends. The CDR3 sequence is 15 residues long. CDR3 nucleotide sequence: TGTGCCAGTAGTATGTTGGCAATGGGGTACAATGAGCAGTTCTTC. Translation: CASSMLAMGYNEQFF.

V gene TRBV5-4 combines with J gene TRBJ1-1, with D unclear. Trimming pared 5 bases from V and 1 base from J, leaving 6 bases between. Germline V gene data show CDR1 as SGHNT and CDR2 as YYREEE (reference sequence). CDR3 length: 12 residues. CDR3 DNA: TGTGCCAGCAGGGAAGGGAACACTGAAGCTTTCTTT. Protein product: CASREGNTEAFF.

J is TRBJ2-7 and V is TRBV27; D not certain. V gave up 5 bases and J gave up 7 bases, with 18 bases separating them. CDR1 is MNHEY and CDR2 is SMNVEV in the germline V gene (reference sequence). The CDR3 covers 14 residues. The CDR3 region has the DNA TGTGCCAGCAGTCTCAGCTTAGGGTTGGGGGAGCAGTACTTC. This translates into CASSLSLGLGEQYF.

This CDR3 reads CASSTSYNEQFF. The CDR3, as DNA: TGTGCCAGCAGCACCTCTTACAATGAGCAGTTCTTC. The chain is built from TRBV3-1 (or the pseudogene TRBV3-2) and TRBJ2-1; no clear D. V was cut by 5 bases and J by 4 bases, with 6 bases left in between. The CDR3 runs 12 residues. The germline V gene has CDR1 LGHDT and CDR2 YNNKEL (reference sequence).

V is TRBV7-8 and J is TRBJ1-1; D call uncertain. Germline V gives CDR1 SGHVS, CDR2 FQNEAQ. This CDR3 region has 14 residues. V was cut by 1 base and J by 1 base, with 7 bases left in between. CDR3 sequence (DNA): TGTGCCAGCAGCTTAGTGTCAGCGAACACTGAAGCTTTCTTT. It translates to CASSLVSANTEAFF.

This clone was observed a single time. CDR3 sequence (DNA): TGTGCCAGCAGCTTAGCGGTTGAGGGTTACGGTACGCAGTATTTT. The encoded protein is CASSLAVEGYGTQYF. This rearrangement joins TRBV7-9 to TRBJ2-3; D might be TRBD2 (5 bases). Per the germline V gene, CDR1 is SEHNR and CDR2 is FQNEAQ (reference sequence). Trimming took 0 bases from V and 8 from J, leaving 15 bases between them. This CDR3 spans 15 amino acids.

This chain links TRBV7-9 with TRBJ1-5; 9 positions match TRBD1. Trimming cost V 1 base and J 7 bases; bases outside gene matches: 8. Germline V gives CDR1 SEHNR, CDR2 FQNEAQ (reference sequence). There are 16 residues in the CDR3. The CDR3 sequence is CASSLGGTGRYQPQHF. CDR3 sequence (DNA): TGTGCCAGCAGCTTAGGGGGGACAGGGCGTTACCAGCCCCAGCATTTT.

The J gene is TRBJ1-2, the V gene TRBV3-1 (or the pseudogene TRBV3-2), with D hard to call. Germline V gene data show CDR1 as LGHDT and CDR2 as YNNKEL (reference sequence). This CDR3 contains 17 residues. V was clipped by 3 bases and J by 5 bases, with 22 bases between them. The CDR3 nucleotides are TGTGCCAGCAGCCAGAGGTCGGGATTCGGGGATTCATATGGCTACACCTTC. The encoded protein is CASSQRSGFGDSYGYTF.

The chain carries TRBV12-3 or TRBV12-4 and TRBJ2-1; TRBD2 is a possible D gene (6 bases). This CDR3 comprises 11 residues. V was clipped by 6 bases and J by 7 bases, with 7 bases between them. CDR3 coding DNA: TGTGCCAGCAGGGCGGGGAATGAGCAGTTCTTC. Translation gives CASRAGNEQFF.

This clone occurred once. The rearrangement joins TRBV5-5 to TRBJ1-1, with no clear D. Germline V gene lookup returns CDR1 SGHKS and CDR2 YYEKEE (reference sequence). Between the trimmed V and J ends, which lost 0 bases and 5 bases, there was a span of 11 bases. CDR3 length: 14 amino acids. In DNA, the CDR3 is TGTGCCAGCAGCTTGGCCGTCCCGAAGACTGAAGCTTTCTTT. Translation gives CASSLAVPKTEAFF.

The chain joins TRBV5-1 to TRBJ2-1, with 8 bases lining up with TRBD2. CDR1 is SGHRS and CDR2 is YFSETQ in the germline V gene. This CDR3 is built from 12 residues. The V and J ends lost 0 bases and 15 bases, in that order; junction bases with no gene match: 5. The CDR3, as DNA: TGCGCCAGCAGCTTGGAGGCGGGGGGTCGGTTCTTC. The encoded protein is CASSLEAGGRFF.

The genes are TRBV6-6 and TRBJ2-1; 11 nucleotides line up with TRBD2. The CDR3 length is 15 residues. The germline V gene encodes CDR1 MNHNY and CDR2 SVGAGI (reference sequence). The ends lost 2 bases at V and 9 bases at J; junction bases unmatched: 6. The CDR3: CASSYGTSGRTEQFF. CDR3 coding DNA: TGTGCCAGCAGTTACGGAACTAGCGGGAGAACTGAGCAGTTCTTC.

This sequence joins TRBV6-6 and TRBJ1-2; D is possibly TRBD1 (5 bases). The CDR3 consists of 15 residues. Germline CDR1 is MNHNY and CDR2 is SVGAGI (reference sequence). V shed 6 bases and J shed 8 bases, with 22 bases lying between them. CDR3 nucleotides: TGTGCCAGCAGGACCCCCCGGGGGTCGGTTTGGGGCTACACCTTC. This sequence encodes CASRTPRGSVWGYTF.

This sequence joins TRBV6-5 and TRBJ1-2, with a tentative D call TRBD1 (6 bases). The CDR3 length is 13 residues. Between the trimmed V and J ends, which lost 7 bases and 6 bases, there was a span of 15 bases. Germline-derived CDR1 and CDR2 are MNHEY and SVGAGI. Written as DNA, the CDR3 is TGTGCCAGCACCTCACAAGGGGGGGATGGCTACACCTTC. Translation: CASTSQGGDGYTF.

The CDR3 region is CASSRDPPATYEQYF. CDR3 sequence (DNA): TGCGCCAGTTCCCGGGACCCCCCTGCTACCTACGAGCAGTACTTC. V usage is TRBV5-1 and J usage is TRBJ2-7; D assignment may be TRBD1 or TRBD2 (5 bases each). CDR1 and CDR2 from the germline V gene are SGHRS and YFSETQ. The CDR3 totals 15 residues. Deletions cut 8 bases from V and 2 bases from J, with 20 bases between.

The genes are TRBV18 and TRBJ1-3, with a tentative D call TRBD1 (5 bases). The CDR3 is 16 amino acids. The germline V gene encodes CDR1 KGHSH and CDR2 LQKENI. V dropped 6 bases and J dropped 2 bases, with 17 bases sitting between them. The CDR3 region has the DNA TGTGCCAGCTCCCTCAAGACCGGGACGCCTGGAAACACCATATATTTT. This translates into CASSLKTGTPGNTIYF.

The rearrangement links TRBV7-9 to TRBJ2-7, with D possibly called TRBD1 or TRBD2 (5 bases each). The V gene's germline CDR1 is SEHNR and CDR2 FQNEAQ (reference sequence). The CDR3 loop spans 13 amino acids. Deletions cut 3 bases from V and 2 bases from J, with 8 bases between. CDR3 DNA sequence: TGTGCCAGCAGCTTCGGGGCAGCCTACGAGCAGTACTTC. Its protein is CASSFGAAYEQYF.

The CDR3, as DNA: TGCGCCAGCAGCTTGTTCTACCCTTCGAATGAGCAGTTCTTC. It specifies CASSLFYPSNEQFF. The chain uses TRBV5-1 and TRBJ2-1; D is undetermined. There are 14 residues in the CDR3. Germline V gene lookup returns CDR1 SGHRS and CDR2 YFSETQ. The germline V and J ends were trimmed by 1 base and 7 bases, with 12 bases remaining between them.

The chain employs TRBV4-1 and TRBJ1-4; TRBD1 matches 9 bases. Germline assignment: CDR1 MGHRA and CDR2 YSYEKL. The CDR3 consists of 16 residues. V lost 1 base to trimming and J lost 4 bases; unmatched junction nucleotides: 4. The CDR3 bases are TGCGCCAGCAGCCAAGCATCGGGACAGGGTAATGAAAAACTGTTTTTT. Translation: CASSQASGQGNEKLFF.

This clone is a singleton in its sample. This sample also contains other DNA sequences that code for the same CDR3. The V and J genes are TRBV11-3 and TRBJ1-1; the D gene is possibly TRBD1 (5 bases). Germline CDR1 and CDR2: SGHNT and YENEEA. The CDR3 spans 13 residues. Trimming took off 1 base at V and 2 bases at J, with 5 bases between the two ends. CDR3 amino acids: CASSLGGNTEAFF. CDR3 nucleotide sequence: TGTGCCAGCAGCTTAGGGGGCAACACTGAAGCTTTCTTT.

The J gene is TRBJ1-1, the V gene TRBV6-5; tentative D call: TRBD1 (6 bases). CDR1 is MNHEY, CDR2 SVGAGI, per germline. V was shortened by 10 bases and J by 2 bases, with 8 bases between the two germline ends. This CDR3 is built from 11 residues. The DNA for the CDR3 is TGTGCCAACAGGGACAACACTGAAGCTTTCTTT. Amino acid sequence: CANRDNTEAFF.